This is a list of T cell receptor beta chains from one sample in a study of cytotoxic CD8 clonotypes in ibrutinib-treated CLL. The method was immunoSEQ multiplex PCR; TCRdb's version includes in-frame clones alone and lacks a portion of them. The sample holds almost 250,000 clones, roughly 74% seen once. Sequencing used PBMCs, obtained after 24 months of ibrutinib treatment. Every receptor here comes from a human donor with chronic lymphocytic leukemia. CDR3s include the opening cysteine and the closing phenylalanine or tryptophan. The D gene is left open where the match is weak. A clone size is listed for some rows: how often the clone was seen (once, few, many), or a class if it is expanded.

V gene: TRBV30; J gene: TRBJ1-1; clone size: .; D gene: .; CDR3 length: 14; CDR3 DNA: TGTGCCTGGAGTGTACTCAGGGGGAACACTGAAGCTTTCTTT; CDR3 protein: CAWSVLRGNTEAFF
V gene: TRBV6-6; J gene: TRBJ1-1; clone size: .; D gene: TRBD1; CDR3 length: 15; CDR3 DNA: TGTGCCAGCAGCAGACAGGGCCCGCGTAACACTGAAGCTTTCTTT; CDR3 protein: CASSRQGPRNTEAFF
V gene: TRBV2; J gene: TRBJ2-7; clone size: .; D gene: TRBD2; CDR3 length: 14; CDR3 DNA: TGTGCCAGCAGTGAGGGGGGAGGGTGGTCCGAGCAGTACTTC; CDR3 protein: CASSEGGGWSEQYF
V gene: TRBV25-1; J gene: TRBJ2-7; clone size: few; D gene: .; CDR3 length: 18; CDR3 DNA: TGTGCCAGCAGTGAATTTGGAGTTCTAGCGGACAGGGCCTACGAGCAGTACTTC; CDR3 protein: CASSEFGVLADRAYEQYF
V gene: TRBV5-1; J gene: TRBJ2-5; clone size: .; D gene: TRBD1; CDR3 length: 15; CDR3 DNA: TGCGCCAGCAGCCCTCTCACAGGGGACCAAGAGACCCAGTACTTC; CDR3 protein: CASSPLTGDQETQYF
V gene: TRBV19; J gene: TRBJ1-2; clone size: .; D gene: .; CDR3 length: 14; CDR3 DNA: TGTGCCAGTAGTATTATCCAGGGTATTGATGGCTACACCTTC; CDR3 protein: CASSIIQGIDGYTF
V gene: TRBV2; J gene: TRBJ1-5; clone size: .; D gene: .; CDR3 length: 14; CDR3 DNA: TGTGCCAGCAGTGACAGGGTGGGTCATCAGCCCCAGCATTTT; CDR3 protein: CASSDRVGHQPQHF
V gene: TRBV4-2; J gene: TRBJ2-1; clone size: once; D gene: TRBD2; CDR3 length: 19; CDR3 DNA: TGTGCCAGCAGCGGGGGACAGGTTCTAGCGGGAGCTTTGGACAATGAGCAGTTCTTC; CDR3 protein: CASSGGQVLAGALDNEQFF
V gene: TRBV5-1; J gene: TRBJ2-5; clone size: .; D gene: TRBD2; CDR3 length: 15; CDR3 DNA: TGCGCCAGCAGCTTGGGTAGCGGGGCTAAAGAGACCCAGTACTTC; CDR3 protein: CASSLGSGAKETQYF
V gene: TRBV18; J gene: TRBJ1-3; clone size: .; D gene: .; CDR3 length: 15; CDR3 DNA: TGTGCCAGCTCACCAAGGGAAGGCTCTGGAAACACCATATATTTT; CDR3 protein: CASSPREGSGNTIYF
V gene: TRBV7-6; J gene: TRBJ1-1; clone size: once; D gene: .; CDR3 length: 15; CDR3 DNA: TGTGCCAGCAGCCCCCCGGGGCAGGTGCCAACTGAAGCTTTCTTT; CDR3 protein: CASSPPGQVPTEAFF